The present entry profiles one T cell receptor (beta chain) with its context. The antigen it binds to is not known. Base qualities are missing; no much larger clone stands one base away. These data belong to a study of CD8 T cells in Susac syndrome (dated by TCRdb to between 2018 and 2021). With respect to the entire study: Of the Susac syndrome patients who were sequenced, fewer than 10 were in clinical remission while five or six had clinically active disease. Susac syndrome patients were therapy-naive, on corticosteroids (some also receiving IVIg), or on IVIg alone at blood withdrawal. Repertoire sequencing was used to test whether CD8+ T cell activation and differentiation in Susac syndrome was antigen driven.

The CDR3 contains 16 residues, cysteine and phenylalanine counted. Just CDR3 DNA is preserved here, 48 bases in frame from base 1. For this chain, trimming is 0 bases at the V end and 2 bases at the J end, and the number of junction bases without a gene match is 9. Taken from the germline V gene, the CDR1 and CDR2 loops are SQVTM and ANQGSEA. Peripheral blood CD8+ and CD4+ T cells from healthy donors, Susac syndrome patients and multiple sclerosis patients were profiled by high-throughput TCR beta sequencing. The Susac syndrome patients fulfilled recently defined diagnostic criteria for definite or probable disease. Bulk CD8+ and CD4+ T cells were purified by magnetic negative isolation, whereas CD8+ TEMRA cells were enriched by FACS. Blood was drawn into EDTA tubes, processed within 24 hours, and PBMCs were isolated by density gradient centrifugation. PBMCs destined for TCR sequencing were cryopreserved in liquid nitrogen and later thawed in a 37 °C water bath. Purity of sorted or isolated CD4+, CD8+ and CD8+ TEMRA cells was at least 90%.

RNA was extracted using the RNeasy kit, and roughly 0.5 to 1 microgram was reverse transcribed with random hexamers. The immunoSEQ multiplex PCR assay, which covers 54 Vbeta and 13 Jbeta segments, was used to amplify TCR beta CDR3 regions. To correct PCR amplification bias, a synthetic template baseline was used for both primer optimization and computational correction. On the study's bioinformatics: Reads were annotated to V, D and J genes per IMGT and analyzed with immunoSEQ Analyzer, keeping only productive sequences. To calculate clonality, Shannon entropy was normalized by log2 of the number of productive unique sequences and then subtracted from one. For each patient and control, public and private clones were evaluated among the 100 most prevalent clones. Susac-specific clones were defined as absent from healthy and MS cohorts, roughly 1,100 published viral clones and other ImmuneACCESS disease sequences. The public reads were run again by TCRdb, first through fastp at Q25 and then through MiXCR, and only productive beta chains were kept. Rows matching on CDR3 protein sequence are summarized as one entry with the most common DNA and genes. V and J calls and clone size were set by TCRdb, not the authors. In all, the sample holds roughly 200,000 distinct CDR3 sequences, and about 93% of those were seen once. In total, the top ten clones hold about 0.1% of the sample.

Study-wide findings and limitations: The study acknowledged that relatively few individuals were included in the TCR sequencing and HLA analysis. No clonal expansion was detected in the CD4+ T cell repertoire of Susac syndrome patients.

This clonotype originated in a human donor with Susac syndrome. The chain employs TRBV29-1 and TRBJ2-5, with 7 middle bases fitting TRBD1. The sample taken for sequencing was CD4+ T cells from PBMCs. Here the CDR3 is given as CSVEDLRWDRQETQYF. The DNA sequence reads TGCAGCGTTGAAGATCTTCGGTGGGACAGACAAGAGACCCAGTACTTC.